Listed here are 32 T cell receptor beta chains from one sample, sequenced in a study of OX40 agonist ivuxolimab in advanced cancers. Sequencing used immunoSEQ multiplex PCR; TCRdb keeps in-frame clones, though not all of them. The data hold about 88,000 clones, with approximately 87% observed a single time. The source was CD4+ or CD8+ T cells sorted from blood, collected in a trial of the OX40 agonist ivuxolimab. These receptors were collected from an adult with an advanced solid tumor such as melanoma, head and neck, liver or kidney cancer.

This sequence joins TRBV10-1 and TRBJ2-7; D gene ambiguous. Germline CDR1 WNHNN, CDR2 SYGVQD (reference sequence). V was shortened by 0 bases and J by 4 bases, with 4 bases between the two germline ends. The CDR3 contains 12 residues. Written as DNA, the CDR3 is TGCGCCAGCAGTGAGTCTAGTTACGAGCAGTACTTC. Residues: CASSESSYEQYF.

V and J are TRBV19 and TRBJ1-2; unclear D gene. This CDR3 comprises 14 residues. The germline V and J ends were trimmed by 7 bases and 2 bases, with 14 bases remaining between them. CDR1 and CDR2 from the germline V gene are LNHDA and SQIVND (reference sequence). The CDR3, as DNA: TGTGCCAGTAAGCTGGGTCAGAGGAACTATGGCTACACCTTC. It encodes CASKLGQRNYGYTF. The variable domain in full, with the rest retrieved from reference TRBV19 and TRBJ1-2, is DGGITQSPKYLFRKEGQNVTLSCEQNLNHDAMYWYRQDPGQGLRLIYYSQIVNDFQKGDIAEGYSVSREKKESFPLTVTSAQKNPTAFYLCASKLGQRNYGYTFGSGTRLTVV.

The chain carries TRBV6-5 and TRBJ1-1, with 7 bases identical to TRBD1. The CDR3 loop spans 15 amino acids. Germline CDR1 reads MNHEY; CDR2 reads SVGAGI. The V segment lost 2 bases and the J segment 0 bases; nucleotides outside the gene matches: 3. The CDR3 sequence is CASSYTDRVNTEAFF. DNA of the CDR3: TGTGCCAGCAGTTACACCGACAGGGTGAACACTGAAGCTTTCTTT.

This chain joins TRBV6-1 and TRBJ1-1; D possibly corresponds to TRBD1 (6 bases). CDR3 length equals 14 residues. Germline V gene lookup returns CDR1 MNHNS and CDR2 SASEGT. Trimming cost V 2 bases and J 4 bases, with 11 bases left between them. The CDR3 region is CASSELGASTEAFF. CDR3 nucleotide sequence: TGTGCCAGCAGTGAACTGGGGGCGAGCACTGAAGCTTTCTTT.

The V and J genes are TRBV27 and TRBJ2-3, with D possibly called TRBD1 or TRBD2 (6 bases each). Germline loops: CDR1 MNHEY, CDR2 SMNVEV (reference sequence). V lost 1 base, J lost 10 bases, and 24 bases lay in between. CDR3 length: 17 residues. The CDR3 DNA is TGTGCCAGCAGTTTATTTGGCGGGGTAAATCTAGAGGGGGCGCAGTATTTT. Its translation is CASSLFGGVNLEGAQYF.

V and J are TRBV18 and TRBJ2-1, with 13 nucleotides matching TRBD2. Trimming removed 0 bases from V and 5 bases from J; junction bases left unmatched: 1. CDR1 is KGHSH, CDR2 LQKENI, per germline. The CDR3 has 16 amino acids. CDR3 DNA sequence: TGTGCCAGCTCACCACCGACTAGCGGGAGGCACAATGAGCAGTTCTTC. Translating it yields CASSPPTSGRHNEQFF.

This rearrangement joins TRBV21-1 to TRBJ2-7; no DNA check was done on the table's D call, TRBD2. TRBV21-1 is listed as a pseudogene. The CDR3 spans 13 residues. Here the CDR3 reads CASSGRAGYEQYF. The DNA for the CDR3 is TGTGCCAGCTCGGGGAGGGCCGGGTACGAGCAGTACTTC.

The rearrangement links TRBV7-2 to TRBJ2-5; possibly TRBD2 for D (6 bases). The CDR3 has 16 residues. Trimming pared 1 base from V and 7 bases from J, leaving 19 bases between. The V gene's germline CDR1 is SGHTA and CDR2 FQGNSA. The CDR3 region is CASSLGRGGPPGTQYF. As DNA, the CDR3 is TGTGCCAGCAGCTTAGGGAGGGGCGGCCCCCCGGGGACCCAGTACTTC.

The chain has TRBV4-3 and TRBJ2-3; 10 bases line up with TRBD1. Germline V gene data show CDR1 as LGHNA and CDR2 as YSLEER. The length of the CDR3 is 15 residues. V shed 3 bases and J 5 bases; nucleotides not matched to a gene: 5. CDR3 sequence: CASSQTGGREDTQYF. The CDR3 nucleotides read TGCGCCAGCAGCCAGACAGGGGGCCGGGAAGATACGCAGTATTTT.

A single count supports this clone. The V call is TRBV5-1, the J call TRBJ2-2; perhaps TRBD2 as D (6 bases). The CDR3 length is 15 residues. CDR1 is SGHRS, CDR2 YFSETQ, per germline. Trimming left V 0 bases short and J 3 bases short, with 9 bases between. CDR3 sequence reads: CASSLDGTDTGELFF. The CDR3 DNA follows: TGCGCCAGCAGCTTGGACGGGACTGACACCGGGGAGCTGTTTTTT.

The chain combines TRBV5-4 with TRBJ2-6; 9 bases match TRBD1. CDR3 length: 17 amino acids. CDR1 is SGHNT and CDR2 is YYREEE in the germline V gene (reference sequence). The V gene end was trimmed by 7 bases and the J gene end by 0 bases; junction bases not matched to a gene: 8. In nucleotides, the CDR3 is TGTGCCAGCTCCTACCCGGGACAGGGCTCTGGGGCCAACGTCCTGACTTTC. Translated, it gives CASSYPGQGSGANVLTF.

J is TRBJ2-2 and V is TRBV5-6; D perhaps matches TRBD1 (6 bases). Germline V gene sequence: CDR1 SGHDT, CDR2 YYEEEE. The CDR3 runs to 16 residues. Trimming took 1 base from V and 7 from J, leaving 17 bases between them. The CDR3 DNA reads TGTGCCAGCAGCTTGAATGCACAGGGAAGGGGCGGGGAGCTGTTTTTT. Encoded protein: CASSLNAQGRGGELFF.

The V and J genes are TRBV7-3 and TRBJ1-2; TRBD1 aligns across 7 bases. V was clipped by 4 bases and J by 2 bases; unmatched bases: 10. This CDR3 is built from 16 residues. Germline V gene sequence: CDR1 SGHTA, CDR2 FQGTGA. CDR3 region: CASSSTGTAVNYGYTF. The CDR3 region has the DNA TGTGCCAGCAGCTCGACCGGGACAGCAGTCAACTATGGCTACACCTTC.

The table lists this clone with a few counts. V gene TRBV14 combines with J gene TRBJ2-7; D is uncertain. The CDR3 length is 11 residues. Germline lookup yields CDR1 SGHDN and CDR2 FVKESK. V shed 1 base and J shed 6 bases, with 4 bases lying between them. The CDR3 region has the DNA TGTGCCAGCAGCCAAGTCTCCGAGCAGTACTTC. Translated, it gives CASSQVSEQYF.

The chain recombines TRBV5-1 with TRBJ2-3; 8 positions agree with TRBD2. The CDR3 consists of 16 residues. The germline V gene encodes CDR1 SGHRS and CDR2 YFSETQ. V was clipped by 3 bases and J by 4 bases; unmatched bases: 10. CDR3 coding DNA: TGCGCCAGCAGCTGGAGGAGCGGGGGAGGCGCAGATACGCAGTATTTT. Its protein is CASSWRSGGGADTQYF.

The rearrangement uses TRBV18 and TRBJ2-7, with D hard to call. Germline values: CDR1 KGHSH, CDR2 LQKENI. Trimming removed 2 bases at V and 3 bases at J, with 14 bases between. There are 15 residues in the CDR3. CDR3: CASSPASSWFYEQYF. In nucleotides, the CDR3 is TGTGCCAGCTCACCAGCTAGTTCGTGGTTCTACGAGCAGTACTTC.

V usage is TRBV27 and J usage is TRBJ1-1; TRBD1 is a possible D gene (5 bases). This CDR3 has 16 amino acids. Germline V gene data show CDR1 as MNHEY and CDR2 as SMNVEV (reference sequence). The ends were cut back, 6 bases at V and 0 bases at J, with 17 bases in the middle. The DNA of the CDR3 is TGTGCCAGCAGCCAGGGACGGACTATTATGAACACTGAAGCTTTCTTT. It codes for CASSQGRTIMNTEAFF.

The V and J genes are TRBV19 and TRBJ1-2, with 10 bases aligning to TRBD1. The germline V gene has CDR1 LNHDA and CDR2 SQIVND (reference sequence). CDR3 size: 16 residues. Unmatched junction bases numbered 10, after V lost 6 bases and J lost 3 bases. The CDR3 DNA follows: TGTGCCAGTAGGCTGACAGGGGGCAAGACAGACTATGGCTACACCTTC. Translated: CASRLTGGKTDYGYTF.

The CDR3 DNA reads TGTGCCAGCAGCGGTGACTTTGCCTACGAGCAGTACTTC. It codes for CASSGDFAYEQYF. The rearrangement joins TRBV7-2 to TRBJ2-7; D gene uncertain. Germline V gives CDR1 SGHTA, CDR2 FQGNSA. The CDR3 is 13 amino acids. Trimming removed 5 bases from V and 2 bases from J, with 10 bases in between.

This chain links TRBV19 with TRBJ2-1; 7 bases align to TRBD1. V lost 9 bases to trimming and J lost 4 bases; unmatched junction nucleotides: 9. Germline CDR1 and CDR2: LNHDA and SQIVND (reference sequence). The CDR3 totals 14 residues. DNA of the CDR3: TGTGCCAGCAGACCGGGACAGAGATACAATGAGCAGTTCTTC. It translates to CASRPGQRYNEQFF.

The chain has TRBV15 and TRBJ2-3; no definite D call. Germline CDR1 and CDR2: LNHNV and YYDKDF (reference sequence). The CDR3 consists of 13 residues. Trimming removed 8 bases from V and 0 bases from J, with 9 bases in between. CDR3: CATGTGSTDTQYF. CDR3 bases: TGTGCCACCGGCACCGGCAGCACAGATACGCAGTATTTT.

J is TRBJ2-2 and V is TRBV18; TRBD2 agrees at 10 bases. The V segment lost 1 base and the J segment 2 bases; nucleotides outside the gene matches: 4. CDR1 and CDR2 from the germline V gene are KGHSH and LQKENI. The CDR3 is 17 residues long. The CDR3 here is CASSPLGLAVNTGELFF. As DNA, the CDR3 is TGTGCCAGCTCACCACTCGGACTAGCGGTAAACACCGGGGAGCTGTTTTTT.

The rearrangement uses TRBV4-1 and TRBJ2-5; D call uncertain. Trimming stripped 0 bases from V and 3 bases from J, with 8 bases between. This CDR3 contains 14 residues. CDR1 is MGHRA, CDR2 YSYEKL, per germline. The CDR3 spells CASSQERREETQYF. CDR3 in DNA: TGCGCCAGCAGCCAAGAAAGAAGGGAAGAGACCCAGTACTTC.

Of note for this clone: The CDR3 ends on some other residue instead of the conserved phenylalanine or tryptophan, so this is likely a read error. The limits of the CDR3 on the DNA are not certain, so only TCRdb's listed CDR3 is given. The rearrangement uses TRBV18 and TRBJ2-3; TRBD2, as called in the table, went unchecked against the DNA. CDR1 and CDR2 from the germline V gene are KGHSH and LQKENI. The CDR3 comprises 11 residues, both ends counted. CDR3 region: CASSPGTSGTL.

The J gene is TRBJ2-7, the V gene TRBV19, with 7 bases matching TRBD1. V lost 5 bases, J lost 1 base, and 8 bases stayed unmatched. Germline V CDR1 and CDR2: LNHDA, SQIVND (reference sequence). CDR3 length equals 15 residues. Here the CDR3 reads CASSVHRDSSYEQYF. The CDR3 nucleotides read TGTGCCAGTAGTGTCCATCGGGACAGTTCCTACGAGCAGTACTTC. Complete variable domain (other parts from reference TRBV19 and TRBJ2-7): DGGITQSPKYLFRKEGQNVTLSCEQNLNHDAMYWYRQDPGQGLRLIYYSQIVNDFQKGDIAEGYSVSREKKESFPLTVTSAQKNPTAFYLCASSVHRDSSYEQYFGPGTRLTVT.

The chain couples TRBV4-2 to TRBJ1-1, with D unresolved. The length of the CDR3 is 18 residues. Germline loops: CDR1 LGHNA, CDR2 YNFKEQ. V shed 0 bases and J shed 0 bases, with 17 bases lying between them. The CDR3, as DNA: TGTGCCAGCAGCCAAGATTTTAGAGGGAGAAGTATGAACACTGAAGCTTTCTTT. Residues: CASSQDFRGRSMNTEAFF.

The chain employs TRBV29-1 and TRBJ1-5; no definite D call. Germline CDR1 and CDR2: SQVTM and ANQGSEA. V was trimmed by 4 bases and J by 6 bases, leaving 10 bases between them. The CDR3 loop spans 12 amino acids. The CDR3 bases are TGCAGCGTTGGGGGAGCCGGTCAGCCCCAGCATTTT. Translated: CSVGGAGQPQHF.

This chain connects TRBV5-4 to TRBJ2-1; D possibly corresponds to TRBD2 (6 bases). This CDR3 region has 15 residues. The ends were cut back, 3 bases at V and 0 bases at J, with 10 bases in the middle. Germline loops: CDR1 SGHNT, CDR2 YYREEE (reference sequence). The CDR3 DNA sequence: TGTGCCAGCAGCTGGGACTCTAGCTCCTACAATGAGCAGTTCTTC. It specifies CASSWDSSSYNEQFF.

V gene TRBV7-3 combines with J gene TRBJ2-7; TRBD1 matches 10 bases. After removal of 3 bases from V and 5 bases from J, the junction contained 1 base not matched to a gene. The germline V gene encodes CDR1 SGHTA and CDR2 FQGTGA. This CDR3 is built from 13 residues. The CDR3 spells CASSFGQGDEQYF. DNA of the CDR3: TGTGCCAGCAGCTTCGGACAGGGGGACGAGCAGTACTTC.

This chain joins TRBV7-7 and TRBJ2-5; 12 positions agree with TRBD2. The germline gives CDR1 SSHAT, CDR2 FNYEAQ (reference sequence). This CDR3 is 16 amino acids long. J lost 3 bases, V lost 6 bases, and 8 bases had no gene match. CDR3: CASRPTSGGREETQYF. In nucleotides, the CDR3 is TGTGCCAGCAGGCCTACTAGCGGGGGGAGGGAAGAGACCCAGTACTTC.

The chain employs TRBV5-1 and TRBJ2-7, with D unresolved. Germline V gives CDR1 SGHRS, CDR2 YFSETQ. V lost 0 bases, J lost 0 bases, and 7 bases lay in between. The CDR3 contains 14 residues. This CDR3 is CASSLGATSYEQYF. DNA of the CDR3: TGCGCCAGCAGCTTGGGGGCCACCTCCTACGAGCAGTACTTC. The entire variable domain, with the rest obtained from reference TRBV5-1 and TRBJ2-7, is as follows: KAGVTQTPRYLIKTRGQQVTLSCSPISGHRSVSWYQQTPGQGLQFLFEYFSETQRNKGNFPGRFSGRQFSNSRSEMNVSTLELGDSALYLCASSLGATSYEQYFGPGTRLTVT.

V and J are TRBV5-1 and TRBJ2-7, with D unclear. Germline CDR1 reads SGHRS; CDR2 reads YFSETQ. Between the trimmed V and J ends, which lost 0 bases and 2 bases, there was a span of 12 bases. The CDR3 has 15 residues. DNA for the CDR3: TGCGCCAGCAGCTTGGACCCAATGGGCCCCTACGAGCAGTACTTC. Its translation is CASSLDPMGPYEQYF.